This paragraph covers one T cell receptor beta chain sequence. A multiplex PCR was run with 60 Vbeta primers and 13 Jbeta primers. Libraries were prepared by immunoSEQ multiplex PCR; TCRdb keeps only in-frame clonotypes and omits some of them. The sample lists 110,000 to 150,000 clones; 77% were seen once. This sample stems from a study of cytomegalovirus exposure and HLA in healthy donors. Germline V gives CDR1 SGDLS, CDR2 YYNGEE. V was pared by 0 bases and J by 6 bases, with 7 bases between. The CDR3 sequence is 13 residues long. Healthy bone marrow donors made up the cohort. This rearrangement joins TRBV9 to TRBJ1-3, with D tentatively TRBD1 (6 bases). The source is a male donor in good health and CMV-seronegative. The material sequenced was PBMCs. The CDR3 nucleotides are TGTGCCAGCAGCGTAGGGGGACAAAACACCATATATTTT. Encoded protein: CASSVGGQNTIYF.